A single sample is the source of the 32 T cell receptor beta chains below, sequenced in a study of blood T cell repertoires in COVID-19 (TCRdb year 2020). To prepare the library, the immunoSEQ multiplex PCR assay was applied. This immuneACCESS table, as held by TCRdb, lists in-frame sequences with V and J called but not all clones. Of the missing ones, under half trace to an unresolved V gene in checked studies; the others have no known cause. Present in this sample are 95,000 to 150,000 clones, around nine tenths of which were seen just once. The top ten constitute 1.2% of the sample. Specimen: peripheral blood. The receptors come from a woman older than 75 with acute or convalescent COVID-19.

In DNA, the CDR3 is TGTGCCAGCTCGTCGGGGGGACTAGCGGGAGGGAGCTCCTACAATGAGCAGTTCTTC. Amino acid sequence: CASSSGGLAGGSSYNEQFF. The V gene is TRBV18, the J gene TRBJ2-1; 16 positions match TRBD2. Losses at the gene ends were 6 bases for V and 0 bases for J; bases not matched to a gene: 8. The germline V gene has CDR1 KGHSH and CDR2 LQKENI. The CDR3 sequence is 19 residues long.

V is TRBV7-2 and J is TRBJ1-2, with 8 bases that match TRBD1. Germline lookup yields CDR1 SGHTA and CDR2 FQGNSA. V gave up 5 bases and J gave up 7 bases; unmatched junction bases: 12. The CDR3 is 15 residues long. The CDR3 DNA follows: TGTGCCAGCAGCCAGTTGGACAGGGTGAGTGGTGGCTACACCTTC. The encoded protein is CASSQLDRVSGGYTF.

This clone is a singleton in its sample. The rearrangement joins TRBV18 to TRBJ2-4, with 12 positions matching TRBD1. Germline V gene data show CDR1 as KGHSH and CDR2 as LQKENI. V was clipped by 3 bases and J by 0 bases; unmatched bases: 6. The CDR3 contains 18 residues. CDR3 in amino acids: CASSPPGQGAIAKNIQYF. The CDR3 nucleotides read TGTGCCAGCTCACCCCCGGGACAGGGGGCGATAGCCAAAAACATTCAGTACTTC.

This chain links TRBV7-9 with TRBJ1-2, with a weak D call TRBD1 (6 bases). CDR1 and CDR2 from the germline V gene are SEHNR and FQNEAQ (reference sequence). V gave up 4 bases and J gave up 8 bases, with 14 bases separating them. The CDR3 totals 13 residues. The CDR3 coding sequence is TGTGCCAGCAGCTCATGGGCAGGGGAAGGCTACACCTTC. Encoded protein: CASSSWAGEGYTF. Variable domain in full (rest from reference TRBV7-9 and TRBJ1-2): DTGVSQNPRHKITKRGQNVTFRCDPISEHNRLYWYRQTLGQGPEFLTYFQNEAQLEKSRLLSDRFSAERPKGSFSTLEIQRTEQGDSAMYLCASSSWAGEGYTFGSGTRLTVV.

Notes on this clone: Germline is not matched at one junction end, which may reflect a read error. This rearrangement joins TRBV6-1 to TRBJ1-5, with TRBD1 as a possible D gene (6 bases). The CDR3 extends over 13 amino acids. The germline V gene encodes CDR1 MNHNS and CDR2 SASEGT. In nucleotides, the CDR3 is TGTGCCAGCAGGGAAGGGGGAGATCAGCCCCAGCATTTT. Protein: CASREGGDQPQHF.

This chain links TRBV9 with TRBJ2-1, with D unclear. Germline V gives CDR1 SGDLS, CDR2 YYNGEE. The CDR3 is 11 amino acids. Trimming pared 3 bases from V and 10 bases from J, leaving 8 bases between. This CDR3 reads CASSAMTEQFF. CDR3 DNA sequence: TGTGCCAGCAGCGCCATGACAGAGCAGTTCTTC.

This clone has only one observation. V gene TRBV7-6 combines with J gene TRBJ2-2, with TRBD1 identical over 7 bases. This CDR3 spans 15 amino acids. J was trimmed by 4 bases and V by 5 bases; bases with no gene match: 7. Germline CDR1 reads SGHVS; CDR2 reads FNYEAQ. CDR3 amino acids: CASSPTGISTGELFF. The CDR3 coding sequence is TGTGCCAGCAGCCCGACAGGGATAAGCACCGGGGAGCTGTTTTTT.

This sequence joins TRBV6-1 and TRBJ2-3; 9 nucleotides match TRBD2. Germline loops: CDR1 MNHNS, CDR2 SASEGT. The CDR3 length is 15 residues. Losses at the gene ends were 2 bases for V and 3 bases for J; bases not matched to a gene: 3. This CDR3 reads CASSEYAGGTDTQYF. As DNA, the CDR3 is TGTGCCAGCAGTGAATACGCGGGGGGGACAGATACGCAGTATTTT.

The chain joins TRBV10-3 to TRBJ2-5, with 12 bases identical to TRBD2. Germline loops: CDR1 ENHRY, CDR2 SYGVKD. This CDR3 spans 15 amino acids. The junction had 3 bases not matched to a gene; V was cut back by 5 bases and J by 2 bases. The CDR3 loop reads CAISSLAGGQETQYF. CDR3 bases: TGTGCCATCAGTTCACTAGCGGGGGGTCAAGAGACCCAGTACTTC.

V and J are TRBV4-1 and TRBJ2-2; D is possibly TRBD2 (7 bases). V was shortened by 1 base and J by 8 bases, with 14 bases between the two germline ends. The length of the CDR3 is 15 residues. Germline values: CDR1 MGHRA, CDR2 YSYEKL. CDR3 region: CASSQGFGGRGELFF. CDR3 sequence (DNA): TGCGCCAGCAGCCAAGGGTTCGGGGGGCGAGGGGAGCTGTTTTTT.

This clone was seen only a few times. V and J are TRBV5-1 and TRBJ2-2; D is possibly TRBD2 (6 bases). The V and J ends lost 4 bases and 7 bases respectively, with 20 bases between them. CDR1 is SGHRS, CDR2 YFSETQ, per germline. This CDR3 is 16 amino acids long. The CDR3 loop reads CASSLPQAGTNGELFF. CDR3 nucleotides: TGCGCCAGCAGCCTCCCCCAGGCGGGGACCAACGGGGAGCTGTTTTTT.

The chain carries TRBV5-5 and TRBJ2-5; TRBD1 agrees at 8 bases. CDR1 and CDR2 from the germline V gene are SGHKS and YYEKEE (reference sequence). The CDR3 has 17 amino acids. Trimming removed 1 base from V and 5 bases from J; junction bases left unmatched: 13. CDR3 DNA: TGTGCCAGCAGCTTGATCAGGGCAGGGGGCCTGGGGGAGACCCAGTACTTC. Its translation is CASSLIRAGGLGETQYF.

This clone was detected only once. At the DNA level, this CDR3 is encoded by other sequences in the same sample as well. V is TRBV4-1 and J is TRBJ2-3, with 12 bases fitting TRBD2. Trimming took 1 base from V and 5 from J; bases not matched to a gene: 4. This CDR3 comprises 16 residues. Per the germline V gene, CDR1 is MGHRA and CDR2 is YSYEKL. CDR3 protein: CASSQALAGGVDTQYF. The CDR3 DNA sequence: TGCGCCAGCAGCCAAGCACTAGCGGGAGGTGTAGATACGCAGTATTTT.

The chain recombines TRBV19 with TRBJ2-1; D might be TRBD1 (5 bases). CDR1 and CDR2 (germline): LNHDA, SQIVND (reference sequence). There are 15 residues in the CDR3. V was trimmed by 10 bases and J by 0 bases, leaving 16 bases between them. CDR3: CATQITGTSYNEQFF. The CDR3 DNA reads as TGTGCCACACAAATAACAGGTACCTCCTACAATGAGCAGTTCTTC.

The CDR3 region has the DNA TGTGCCAGCAGCTTGGACGGGAGCCGCACAGATACGCAGTATTTT. Its protein is CASSLDGSRTDTQYF. The V call is TRBV5-4, the J call TRBJ2-3, with D possibly matching TRBD2 (6 bases). V was cut by 0 bases and J by 1 base, with 9 bases left in between. The CDR3 loop spans 15 amino acids. Germline V gene sequence: CDR1 SGHNT, CDR2 YYREEE (reference sequence).

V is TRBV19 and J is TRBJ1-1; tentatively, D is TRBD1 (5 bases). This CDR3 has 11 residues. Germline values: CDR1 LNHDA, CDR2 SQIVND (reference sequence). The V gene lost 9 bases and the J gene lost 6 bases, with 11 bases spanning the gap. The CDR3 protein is CASRGFAEAFF. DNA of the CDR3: TGTGCCAGCCGGGGGTTCGCTGAAGCTTTCTTT.

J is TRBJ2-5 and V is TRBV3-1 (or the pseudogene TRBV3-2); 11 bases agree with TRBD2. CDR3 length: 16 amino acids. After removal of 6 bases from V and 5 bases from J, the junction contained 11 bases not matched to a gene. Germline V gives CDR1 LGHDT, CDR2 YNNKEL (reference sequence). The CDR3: CASSPKTSGAWETQYF. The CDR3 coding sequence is TGTGCCAGCAGTCCCAAGACTAGCGGGGCATGGGAGACCCAGTACTTC.

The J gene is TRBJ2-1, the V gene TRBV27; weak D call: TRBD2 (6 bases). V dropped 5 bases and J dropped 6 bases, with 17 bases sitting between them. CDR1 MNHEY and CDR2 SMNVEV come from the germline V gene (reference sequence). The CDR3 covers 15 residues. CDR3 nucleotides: TGTGCCAGCAGTCCAAGGACTATGGCGGGCAATGAGCAGTTCTTC. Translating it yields CASSPRTMAGNEQFF.

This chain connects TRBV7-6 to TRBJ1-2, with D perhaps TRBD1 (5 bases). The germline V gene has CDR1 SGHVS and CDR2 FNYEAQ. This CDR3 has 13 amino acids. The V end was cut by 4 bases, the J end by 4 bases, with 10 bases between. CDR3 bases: TGTGCCAGCAGCTCTCAGGGTCTCTATGGCTACACCTTC. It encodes CASSSQGLYGYTF.

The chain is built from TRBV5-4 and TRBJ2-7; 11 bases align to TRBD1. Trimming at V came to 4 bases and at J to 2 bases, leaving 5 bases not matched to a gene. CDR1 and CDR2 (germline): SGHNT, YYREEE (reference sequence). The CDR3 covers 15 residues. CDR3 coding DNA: TGTGCCAGCAGCCTGGGACAGGGGGAAGCCTACGAGCAGTACTTC. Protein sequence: CASSLGQGEAYEQYF.

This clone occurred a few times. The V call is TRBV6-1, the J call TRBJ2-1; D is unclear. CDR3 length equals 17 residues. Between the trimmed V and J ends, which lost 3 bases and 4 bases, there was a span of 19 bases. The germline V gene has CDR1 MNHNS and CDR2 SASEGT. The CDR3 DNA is TGTGCCAGCAGTGATTATGCAGAACAGAACTTATACAATGAGCAGTTCTTC. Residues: CASSDYAEQNLYNEQFF.

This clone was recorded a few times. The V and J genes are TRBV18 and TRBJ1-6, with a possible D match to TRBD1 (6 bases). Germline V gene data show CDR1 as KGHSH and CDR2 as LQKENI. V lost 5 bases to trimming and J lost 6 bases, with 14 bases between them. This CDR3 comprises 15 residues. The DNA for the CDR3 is TGTGCCAGCTCAATACGACAGGACCCTAATTCACCCCTCCACTTT. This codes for CASSIRQDPNSPLHF.

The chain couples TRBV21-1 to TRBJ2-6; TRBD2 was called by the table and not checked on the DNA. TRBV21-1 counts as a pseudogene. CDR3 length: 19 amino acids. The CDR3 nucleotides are TGTGCCAGCAGCAAAAGGGTAGAGAGGGCCAACTCTGGGGCCAACGTCCTGACTTTC. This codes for CASSKRVERANSGANVLTF.

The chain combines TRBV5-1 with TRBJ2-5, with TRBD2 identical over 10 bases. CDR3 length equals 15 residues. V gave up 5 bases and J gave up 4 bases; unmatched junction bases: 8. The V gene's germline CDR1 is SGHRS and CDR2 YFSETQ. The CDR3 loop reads CASRMSGRAGETQYF. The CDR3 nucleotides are TGCGCCAGCAGAATGAGCGGGAGGGCCGGAGAGACCCAGTACTTC.

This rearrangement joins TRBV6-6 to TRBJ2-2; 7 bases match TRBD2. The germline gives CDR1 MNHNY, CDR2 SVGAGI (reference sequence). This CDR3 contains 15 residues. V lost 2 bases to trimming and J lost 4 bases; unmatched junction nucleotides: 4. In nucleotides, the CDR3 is TGTGCCAGCAGTTACACTTGGGGGGGCACCGGGGAGCTGTTTTTT. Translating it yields CASSYTWGGTGELFF.

CDR3 protein: CASSQGPGTYEQYF. As DNA, the CDR3 is TGTGCCAGCAGCCAAGGCCCAGGCACCTACGAGCAGTACTTC. The chain employs TRBV3-1 (or the pseudogene TRBV3-2) and TRBJ2-7; D is undetermined. The CDR3 covers 14 residues. Trimming removed 1 base at V and 2 bases at J, with 9 bases between. Germline CDR1 LGHDT, CDR2 YNNKEL (reference sequence).

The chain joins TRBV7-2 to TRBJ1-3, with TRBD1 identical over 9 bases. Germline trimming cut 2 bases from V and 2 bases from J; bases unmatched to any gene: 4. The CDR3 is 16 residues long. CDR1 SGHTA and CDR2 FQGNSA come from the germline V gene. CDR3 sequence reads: CASSLTGGVTGNTIYF. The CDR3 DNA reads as TGTGCCAGCAGCTTAACAGGGGGCGTAACTGGAAACACCATATATTTT.

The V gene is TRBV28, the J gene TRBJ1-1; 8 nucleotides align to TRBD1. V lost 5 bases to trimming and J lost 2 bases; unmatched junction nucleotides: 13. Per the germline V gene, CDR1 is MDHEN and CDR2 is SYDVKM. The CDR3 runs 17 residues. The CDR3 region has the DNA TGTGCCAGCAGTCCCTCTGGGACAGGTAGGGCTAACACTGAAGCTTTCTTT. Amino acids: CASSPSGTGRANTEAFF. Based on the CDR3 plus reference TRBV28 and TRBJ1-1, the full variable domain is DVKVTQSSRYLVKRTGEKVFLECVQDMDHENMFWYRQDPGLGLRLIYFSYDVKMKEKGDIPEGYSVSREKKERFSLILESASTNQTSMYLCASSPSGTGRANTEAFFGQGTRLTVV.

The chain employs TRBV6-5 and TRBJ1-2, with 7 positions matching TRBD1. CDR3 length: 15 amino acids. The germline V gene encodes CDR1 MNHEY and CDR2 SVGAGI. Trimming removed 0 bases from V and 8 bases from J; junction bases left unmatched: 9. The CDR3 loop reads CASSYSPTGIGGYTF. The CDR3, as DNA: TGTGCCAGCAGTTACTCACCGACAGGGATCGGGGGCTACACCTTC.

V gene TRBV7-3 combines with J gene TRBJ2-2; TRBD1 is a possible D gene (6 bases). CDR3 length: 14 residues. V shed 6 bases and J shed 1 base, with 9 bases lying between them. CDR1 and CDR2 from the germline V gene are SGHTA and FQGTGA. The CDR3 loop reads CASSKGQNTGELFF. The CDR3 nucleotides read TGTGCCAGCAGTAAGGGACAGAACACCGGGGAGCTGTTTTTT.

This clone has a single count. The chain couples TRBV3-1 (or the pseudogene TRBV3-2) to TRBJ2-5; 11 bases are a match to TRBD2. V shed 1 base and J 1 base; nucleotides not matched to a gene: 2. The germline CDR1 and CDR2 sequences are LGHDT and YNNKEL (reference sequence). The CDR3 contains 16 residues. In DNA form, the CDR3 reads TGTGCCAGCAGCCAAGCTAGCGGGGGGTCCCAAGAGACCCAGTACTTC. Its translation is CASSQASGGSQETQYF.

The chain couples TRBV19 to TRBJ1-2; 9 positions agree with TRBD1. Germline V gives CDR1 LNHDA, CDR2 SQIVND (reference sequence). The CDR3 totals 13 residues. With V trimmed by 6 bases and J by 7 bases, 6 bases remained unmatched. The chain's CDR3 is CASSHGQGSGYTF. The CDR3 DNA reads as TGTGCCAGTAGCCATGGACAGGGGTCTGGCTACACCTTC.